Presented here are 5 T cell receptor beta chains from one specimen sequenced in a study of blood T cell repertoires in COVID-19. Some clones are missing from TCRdb's copy, which holds only in-frame ones; the method was immunoSEQ multiplex PCR. The data contain tens of thousands of clones, roughly 84% of them singletons. Sequenced material: peripheral blood. The receptors come from a human donor with active COVID-19. The donor label of this sample is uncertain.

The gene calls are TRBV7-6 and TRBJ2-3; D is possibly TRBD1 (6 bases). Trimming left V 1 base short and J 6 bases short, with 8 bases between. The V gene's germline CDR1 is SGHVS and CDR2 FNYEAQ. The CDR3 contains 13 residues. The CDR3 bases are TGTGCCAGCAGCTTAGGGGGGCCCGATACGCAGTATTTT. It encodes CASSLGGPDTQYF. Full variable domain (remainder filled in from reference TRBV7-6 and TRBJ2-3): GAGVSQSPRYKVTKRGQDVALRCDPISGHVSLYWYRQALGQGPEFLTYFNYEAQQDKSGLPNDRFSAERPEGSISTLTIQRTEQRDSAMYRCASSLGGPDTQYFGPGTRLTVL.

The CDR3, as DNA: TGTGCCAGCAGCTTAGCCTACCTATCGGACGAGCAGTACTTC. It specifies CASSLAYLSDEQYF. This chain connects TRBV7-2 to TRBJ2-7; D gene unclear. The CDR3 contains 14 residues. Germline CDR1 reads SGHTA; CDR2 reads FQGNSA. V lost 0 bases and J 5 bases, leaving 11 bases between the germline ends.

The chain has TRBV2 and TRBJ1-1; D ambiguous. Trimming stripped 1 base from V and 0 bases from J, with 9 bases between. The V gene's germline CDR1 is SNHLY and CDR2 FYNNEI. This CDR3 spans 15 amino acids. In nucleotides, the CDR3 is TGTGCCAGCAGTGAAGGATGGCAGATGAACACTGAAGCTTTCTTT. As protein: CASSEGWQMNTEAFF.

This chain uses TRBV7-2 with TRBJ2-5; 7 nucleotides align to TRBD2. V shed 4 bases and J 5 bases; nucleotides not matched to a gene: 7. CDR1 and CDR2 (germline): SGHTA, FQGNSA. There are 14 residues in the CDR3. The CDR3 region has the DNA TGTGCCAGCAGCTCCGGCGGGGGTCACGAGACCCAGTACTTC. Translation gives CASSSGGGHETQYF.

This clone came up once. V usage is TRBV18 and J usage is TRBJ2-5; 12 nucleotides match TRBD2. Trimming cost V 2 bases and J 3 bases; bases outside gene matches: 4. The CDR3 consists of 16 residues. CDR1 is KGHSH, CDR2 LQKENI, per germline. Here the CDR3 reads CASSPMRTSGKETQYF. CDR3 nucleotides: TGTGCCAGCTCACCAATGAGGACTAGCGGGAAAGAGACCCAGTACTTC.